This T cell receptor (beta chain) was identified during a study of T-cell memory formation after mild COVID-19. Study background: TCR clusters largely stayed donor specific.

General study results and limits: Some clones that responded turned up in pre-infection memory, which suggests that cross-reactive memory joined in.

Points on this clonotype: The antigen is undetermined.

After 5'RACE with constant-segment primers, TCR alpha and TCR beta cDNA libraries carrying sample barcodes and UMIs were obtained. TCRdb reprocessed the 5' RACE reads with MiXCR, giving one entry per CDR3 protein. The repertoire consists of approximately 570,000 distinct CDR3 sequences, with approximately 18% occurring once and the leading ten covering around 12%. V lost 5 bases to trimming and J lost 3 bases, with 9 bases between them. The CDR3 contains 12 residues. Germline-derived CDR1 and CDR2 are DFQATT and SNEGSKA (reference sequence). This chain joins TRBV20-1 and TRBJ2-3, with D perhaps being TRBD1 or TRBD2 (5 bases each). The sequencing input was PBMCs or a T cell subset sorted from them (not recorded which). The sequence derives from an adult woman who had mild COVID-19 (a few samples of this study predate the infection). Cell type and time point are not known. CDR3 coding DNA: TGCAGTGCTCGGGACCATACAGATACGCAGTATTTT. Translation gives CSARDHTDTQYF.